The text below deals with one T cell receptor (beta chain). The data were produced by immunoSEQ multiplex PCR, yet TCRdb's version contains in-frame clones alone and is incomplete. The table records 200,000 to 250,000 clones, roughly 80% of them present only once. Per the germline V gene, CDR1 is LNHDA and CDR2 is SQIVND (reference sequence). The trim removed 6 bases at V and 0 bases at J, leaving 10 bases unmatched. The CDR3 extends over 16 amino acids. This entry belongs to a study of blood T cell repertoires in COVID-19. As for the study in general: Samples representing acute and convalescent COVID-19 were sourced from the United States, Italy and Spain.

The sample consisted of peripheral blood. The source of this sequence is a woman older than 75 with acute or convalescent COVID-19. The chain is built from TRBV19 and TRBJ2-7; TRBD1 matches 8 bases. CDR3 loop: CASSKPPGGLSYEQYF. In DNA form, the CDR3 reads TGTGCCAGTAGCAAACCCCCAGGGGGCCTCTCCTACGAGCAGTACTTC.